The 2 T cell receptor beta chains in this list originate from one sample, sequenced in a study of regulatory T cells in long-lasting Graves disease. Library construction for TCR beta used iRepertoire HTBI primers and Arm-PCR of CDR3 regions. MiXCR, applied by TCRdb to the multiplex PCR reads, yields one record per CDR3 protein. This table holds fewer than 450,000 distinct CDR3 sequences, 20% to 25% found once. Time point denoted: persistent/refractory GD, antithyroid drugs over 5 years with positive TRAb. From PBMCs, RNA was extracted and then used to make the TCR library. Sequenced here: peripheral blood mononuclear cells (PBMCs), sampled when the disease was refractory, from a patient treated with antithyroid drugs. All receptors derive from a female donor with Graves disease.

This clonotype was detected ten times or more. The chain couples TRBV6-5 to TRBJ2-2; D may match TRBD1 or TRBD2 (5 bases each). Germline V lookup: CDR1 MNHEY, CDR2 SVGAGI. V was clipped by 4 bases and J by 4 bases, with 7 bases between them. CDR3 length: 13 amino acids. The CDR3 spells CASSWGSTGELFF. The CDR3 DNA is TGTGCCAGCAGTTGGGGGAGCACCGGGGAGCTGTTTTTT.

The genes are TRBV5-1 and TRBJ2-2, with D possibly being TRBD2 (7 bases). Germline CDR1 SGHRS, CDR2 YFSETQ. The germline V and J ends were trimmed by 0 bases and 2 bases, with 11 bases remaining between them. CDR3 length: 16 amino acids. The CDR3 DNA follows: TGCGCCAGCAGCTTGGAGGGGGGGTTAAACACCGGGGAGCTGTTTTTT. Encoded protein: CASSLEGGLNTGELFF.